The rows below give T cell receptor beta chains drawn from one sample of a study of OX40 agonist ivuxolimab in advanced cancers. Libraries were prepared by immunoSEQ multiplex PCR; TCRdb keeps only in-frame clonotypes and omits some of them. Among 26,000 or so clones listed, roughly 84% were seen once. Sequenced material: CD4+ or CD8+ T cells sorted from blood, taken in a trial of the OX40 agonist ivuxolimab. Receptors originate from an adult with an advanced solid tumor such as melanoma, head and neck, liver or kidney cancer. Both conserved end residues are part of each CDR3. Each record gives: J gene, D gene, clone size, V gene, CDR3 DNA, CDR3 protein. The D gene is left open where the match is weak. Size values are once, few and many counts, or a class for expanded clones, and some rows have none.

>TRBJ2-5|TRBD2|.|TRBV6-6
TGTGCCAGCAGATACGGGACTAGGGAGACCCAGTACTTC
CASRYGTRETQYF
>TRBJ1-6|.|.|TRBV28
TGTGCCAGCAGTTTCCGGGACGGGGGGAATTCACCCCTCCACTTT
CASSFRDGGNSPLHF
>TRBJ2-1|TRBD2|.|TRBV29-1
TGCAGCGCACTTGGGACTAGCGGCTCCTACAATGAGCAGTTCTTC
CSALGTSGSYNEQFF
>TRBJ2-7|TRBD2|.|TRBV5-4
TGTGCCAGCAGCTCGGGGGGACTGGGCGAGCAGTACTTC
CASSSGGLGEQYF
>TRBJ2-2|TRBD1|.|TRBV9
TGTGCCAGCAACAGGGGAAACGGGGAGCTGTTTTTT
CASNRGNGELFF
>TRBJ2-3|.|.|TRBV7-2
TGTGCCAGCAGCCTCCCCGGAGATACGCAGTATTTT
CASSLPGDTQYF
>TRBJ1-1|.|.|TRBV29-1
TGCAGCGTACCAACAGGGTTGGGTGAAGCTTTCTTT
CSVPTGLGEAFF
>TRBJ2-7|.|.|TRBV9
TGTGCCAGCAGGCCCGGACCGAGCTCCTACGAGCAGTACTTC
CASRPGPSSYEQYF
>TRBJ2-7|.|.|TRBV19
TGTGCCAGTAGTGGAGGGTGGTCCTACGAGCAGTACTTC
CASSGGWSYEQYF
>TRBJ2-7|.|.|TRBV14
TGTGCCAGCAGCCACCAGGGTGCAGGGGCCTACGAGCAGTACTTC
CASSHQGAGAYEQYF
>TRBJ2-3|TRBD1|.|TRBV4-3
TGCGCCAGCAGCTCGGACAGGGAGAGCACAGATACGCAGTATTTT
CASSSDRESTDTQYF
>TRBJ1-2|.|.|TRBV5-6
TGTGCCAGCAGCTTGGGTAGGGGTGTAGGCTACACCTTC
CASSLGRGVGYTF
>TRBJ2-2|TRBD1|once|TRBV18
TGTGCCAGCTCAGAAACACCGGGACAGGGGCGGACCGGGGAGCTGTTTTTT
CASSETPGQGRTGELFF
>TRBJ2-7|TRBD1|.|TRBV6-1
TGTGCCAGCAGTAAGGGACAGGGGTCGTCCTACGAGCAGTACTTC
CASSKGQGSSYEQYF
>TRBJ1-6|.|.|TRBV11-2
TGTGCCAGCAGCGTCGGCTTAGATAATTCACCCCTCCACTTT
CASSVGLDNSPLHF
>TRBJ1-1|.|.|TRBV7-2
TGTGCCAGCAGCCCCAAAATGGGTGGGAACACTGAAGCTTTCTTT
CASSPKMGGNTEAFF
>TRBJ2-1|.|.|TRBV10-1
TGCGCCAGCAGTGAACCGGGAACGAATGAGCAGTTCTTC
CASSEPGTNEQFF
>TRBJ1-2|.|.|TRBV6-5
TGTGCCAGCACCTCAGGAGGGGAGCCCTATGGCTACACCTTC
CASTSGGEPYGYTF
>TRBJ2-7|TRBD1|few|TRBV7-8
TGTGCCAGCAGCCCCCGACAGGGGGAACGGATCTACGAGCAGTACTTC
CASSPRQGERIYEQYF
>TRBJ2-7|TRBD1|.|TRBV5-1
TGCGCCAGCAAGCCGGGCGACAGGGTTTCCCACGAGCAGTACTTC
CASKPGDRVSHEQYF
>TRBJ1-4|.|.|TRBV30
TGTGCCTATACCGGCACTAATGAAAAACTGTTTTTT
CAYTGTNEKLFF
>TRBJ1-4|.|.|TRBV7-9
TGTGCCAGCAGCTTGGGTAGGGCCTCAACTAATGAAAAACTGTTTTTT
CASSLGRASTNEKLFF
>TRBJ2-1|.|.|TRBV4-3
TGCGCCAGCAGCCAAGGGAGAGGAGCCGAGGAGTTCTTC
CASSQGRGAEEFF
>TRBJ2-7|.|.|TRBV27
TGTGCCAGCAGCTTAACAGGTCCGGGCTTCTACGAGCAGTACTTC
CASSLTGPGFYEQYF
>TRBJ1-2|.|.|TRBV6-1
TGTGCCAGCAGTGAAGAAGGCGACAGGTACTATGGCTACACCTTC
CASSEEGDRYYGYTF
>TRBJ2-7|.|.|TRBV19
TGTGCCACTGCCGCAGGGCGAAGCTCCTACGAGCAGTACTTC
CATAAGRSSYEQYF
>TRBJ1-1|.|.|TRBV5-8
TGTGCCAGCAGCTTGGGTTACCACACTGAAGCTTTCTTT
CASSLGYHTEAFF